Sequencing of this T cell receptor (beta chain) was carried out in a study of cytomegalovirus exposure and HLA in healthy donors. The PCR used 60 Vbeta and 13 Jbeta primers. Here immunoSEQ multiplex PCR was the method, and the copy in TCRdb shows in-frame clones only, minus some. This table holds around 180,000 clones, 71% found once. This clone was counted a single time. This clonotype was sampled from a girl between 10 and 17 years old in good health and CMV-seronegative. The sequencing sample was made of PBMCs.

CDR3 bases: TGTGCCAGCAGCCAAGATAGAAGCGGGGGGACCAATACGCAGTATTTT. Amino acid sequence: CASSQDRSGGTNTQYF. The chain links TRBV4-2 to TRBJ2-3; 9 nucleotides line up with TRBD2. The CDR3 contains 16 residues. Germline V gives CDR1 LGHNA, CDR2 YNFKEQ. V lost 0 bases, J lost 7 bases, and 8 bases stayed unmatched.